This T cell receptor (beta chain) was captured by sequencing in a study of shared clonotypes between healthy human individuals (dated by TCRdb to 2020 to 2022). Looking at the study overall: Two women and a few men aged 18 to 49 years were included in the cohort. To increase sequencing depth and limit assay-specific biases, different laboratories used diverse techniques to prepare libraries and sequence TCR repertoires. For each donor, CD4 naive and CD4 memory were each given three plates, CD8 naive was given two plates, and CD8 memory was given one plate. To estimate repertoire size and how much clonotypes are shared between individuals, the study performed deep sequencing of blood TCR repertoires from a few healthy adults. Each donor's leukapheresis produced roughly between roughly 0.94 and 9.5 billion PBMCs. The paper's findings and limits, for the study overall: Naive subsets generally had larger estimated clonotype richness than memory subsets did. Because the study included a small number of donors, the genetic and exposure-history diversity represented was limited. Compared with non-shared clonotypes, clonotypes shared by all four sorted-subset donors had higher generation probabilities. Pairwise subsampling led to the expectation that sequencing depth would affect the degree of clonotype sharing among donors. Even with the large sequencing depth, rarefaction of the sorted-subset datasets indicated that sequencing was incomplete. Sampling was restricted to blood, and TCR repertoires in tissue are likely to differ from TCR repertoires in blood. Across a few donors, around 5% of naive CD4, roughly 3.8% of naive CD8, approximately 2.5% of memory CD4, and approximately 0.4% of memory CD8 clonotypes were shared.

TCR CDR3 regions were amplified from genomic DNA by multiplex PCR using the deep immunoSEQ assay. For each cell subset, the extracted genomic DNA was distributed evenly across all wells of several immunoSEQ 96-well plates, and each plate served as one replicate. For sorted subsets, approximately 0.2 ug of genomic DNA, equivalent to around 29,000 T cell genomes, went into each replicate PCR. The purified libraries were quantified using a Qubit 3.0 fluorometer, sized with a Bioanalyzer 2100, and then quantified again using the KAPA Library Quantification kit. Every immunoSEQ 96-well plate was sequenced on a dedicated single-read 150-cycle Illumina NextSeq 550 flow cell. The original pipeline was this. Because the immunoSEQ output included only junctional sequences and no quality scores, the filtering could not be the same as the filtering used for full-length reads. To assign V/J genes and CDR3, sequences were annotated using PyIR, a Python wrapper for IgBLAST v1.9, with IMGT germline references. Reads with weak V/J assignments (E-value above 1e-6), missing CDR3, stop codons, out-of-frame junctions, or ambiguous translated residues were removed. V3J clonotypes were defined as sequences sharing the same inferred V gene, J gene, and CDR3 amino acid sequence. To compute the percentage overlap between repertoires, the number of shared unique clonotypes was divided by the size of the smaller repertoire. Repertoire richness was assessed with RTK rarefaction, the Chao1 estimator, and Recon v2.1 estimates of unobserved clonotypes. OLGA was used to compute generation probabilities for all TCRbeta clonotypes that the gDNA method yielded from a few donors. TCRdb mirrors the immuneACCESS table, restricted to in-frame sequences. Some clones are absent from its copies; in checked studies, under half trace to an unresolved V gene, and the reason for the others is unknown. The V and J calls and clone size come from that table; D and trimming were worked out from the DNA. The sample has about 1 million clones on record, around 82% of them singletons. The ten largest clonotypes hold approximately 0.52% of the sample.

V drops 9 bases and J drops 5 bases, leaving 14 bases in between. The CDR3 measures 12 amino acids from cysteine to phenylalanine. The read is trimmed to its CDR3 DNA, 36 bases read in frame from base 1. The germline V gene (reference sequence) yields SGHAT for CDR1 and FQDESV for CDR2. The donors were healthy, HIV-negative adults with no recently reported acute infections or vaccinations. Every donor was a Caucasian adult residing in Nashville, Tennessee, USA. CD4+ T cells were enriched by magnetic negative selection; naive cells were then positively selected on CD45RA, and the negative fraction formed the memory subset. Blood was obtained by leukapheresis, after which PBMCs were separated by Ficoll-Histopaque density gradient centrifugation and cryopreserved in liquid nitrogen vapor phase. Analytical flow cytometry was used to check the purity and quantity of every magnetically sorted T cell population. Genomic DNA was isolated from each sorted fraction and quantified by UV absorbance on a Nanodrop 2000c.

Comments on this clone: Its antigen has not been determined. No clone much larger than this one lies a single base away; base qualities are absent.

The material sequenced was memory CD4+ T cells from PBMCs. Interpreted using the paper, the cell subset or site label stands for: CD45RA-negative fraction. The V gene is TRBV11-1 and the J gene is TRBJ2-7, with TRBD2 tentatively as D gene (6 bases match). The origin of this receptor is a man aged 18 to 29 in good health. Some clones in this sample may be carry-over from other donors' samples. The DNA sequence is TGTGCCAGTAGCGGTTCCGGGCACGAGCAGTACTTC. It encodes CASSGSGHEQYF.